This TCR beta chain was found in a study of tissue T cells after allogeneic stem cell transplantation. Study-wide points: TCR repertoires tracked anatomic similarity, regardless of disease or transplant status.

Produced via immunoSEQ multiplex PCR; TCRdb's table is partial and in-frame only. The sample includes approximately 22,000 clones, over 60% of them seen just once. V dropped 0 bases and J dropped 0; count of bases not matched to a gene: 3. This CDR3 is built from 16 residues. The germline CDR1 and CDR2 sequences are NNHNN and SYGAGS (reference sequence). A word on this clone: As yet, its antigen is unknown. The germline and genes are mouse ones. The read ends 1 residue before the CDR3 terminus; that terminus is restored from the germline J gene.

Sequenced: spleen. The V and J genes are TRBV13-2 and TRBJ2-4; 8 nucleotides agree with TRBD2. This clonotype was sampled from a female BALB/c mouse in good health. For the strain, the MHC haplotype given is H2-d. The sequenced part of the CDR3 DNA is TGTGCCAGCGGTGATGTCTGGGGGGACAGTCAAAACACCTTGTAC. Protein: CASGDVWGDSQNTLY. Given in full, the CDR3 is CASGDVWGDSQNTLYF.